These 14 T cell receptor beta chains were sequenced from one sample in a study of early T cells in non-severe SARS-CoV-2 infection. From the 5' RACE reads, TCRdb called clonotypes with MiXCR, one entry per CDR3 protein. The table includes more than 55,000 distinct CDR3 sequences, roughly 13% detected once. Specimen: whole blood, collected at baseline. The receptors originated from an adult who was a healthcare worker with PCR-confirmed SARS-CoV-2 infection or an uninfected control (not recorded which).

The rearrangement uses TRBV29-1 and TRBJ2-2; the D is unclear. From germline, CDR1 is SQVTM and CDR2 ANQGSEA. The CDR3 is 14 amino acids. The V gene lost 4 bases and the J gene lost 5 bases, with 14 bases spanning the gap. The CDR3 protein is CSVVLSEWTGELFF. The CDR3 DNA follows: TGCAGCGTTGTCTTATCCGAGTGGACCGGGGAGCTGTTTTTT.

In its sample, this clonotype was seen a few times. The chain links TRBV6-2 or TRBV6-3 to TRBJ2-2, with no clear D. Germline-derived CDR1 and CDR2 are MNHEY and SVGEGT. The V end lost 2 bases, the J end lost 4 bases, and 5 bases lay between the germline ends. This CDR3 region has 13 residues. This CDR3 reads CASSYRATGELFF. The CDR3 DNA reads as TGTGCCAGCAGTTACCGGGCCACCGGGGAGCTGTTTTTT.

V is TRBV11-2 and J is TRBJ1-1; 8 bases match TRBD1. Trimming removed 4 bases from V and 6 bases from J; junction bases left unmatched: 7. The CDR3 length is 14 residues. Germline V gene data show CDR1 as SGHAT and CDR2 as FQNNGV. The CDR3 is CASSSGQGMPEAFF. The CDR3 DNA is TGTGCCAGCAGCTCCGGACAGGGTATGCCTGAAGCTTTCTTT.

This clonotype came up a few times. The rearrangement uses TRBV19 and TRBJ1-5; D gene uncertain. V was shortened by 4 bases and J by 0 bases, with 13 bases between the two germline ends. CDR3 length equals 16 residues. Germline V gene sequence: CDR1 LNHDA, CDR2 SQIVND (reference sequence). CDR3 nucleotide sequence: TGTGCCAGTAGTACAAGACAAACGGGTAGCAATCAGCCCCAGCATTTT. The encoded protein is CASSTRQTGSNQPQHF.

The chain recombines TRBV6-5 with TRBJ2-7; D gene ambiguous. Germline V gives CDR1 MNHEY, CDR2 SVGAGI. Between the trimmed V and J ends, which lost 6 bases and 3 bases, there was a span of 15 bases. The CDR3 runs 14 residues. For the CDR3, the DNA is TGTGCCAGCAGCCCCTATGGTACGGACTACGAGCAGTACTTC. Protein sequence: CASSPYGTDYEQYF.

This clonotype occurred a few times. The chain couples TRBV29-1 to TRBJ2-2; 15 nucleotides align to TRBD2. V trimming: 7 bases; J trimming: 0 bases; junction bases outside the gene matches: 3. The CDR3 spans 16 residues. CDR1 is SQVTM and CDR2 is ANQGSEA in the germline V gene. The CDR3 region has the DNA TGCAGCGCCCGGACTAGCGGGGGGGCGAACACCGGGGAGCTGTTTTTT. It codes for CSARTSGGANTGELFF.

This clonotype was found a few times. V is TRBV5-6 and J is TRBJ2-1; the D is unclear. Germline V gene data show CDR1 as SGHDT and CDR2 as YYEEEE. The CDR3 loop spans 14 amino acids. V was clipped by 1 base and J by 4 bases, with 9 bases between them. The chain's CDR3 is CASSLRQRYNEQFF. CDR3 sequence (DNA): TGTGCCAGCAGCTTGAGGCAGAGGTACAATGAGCAGTTCTTC.

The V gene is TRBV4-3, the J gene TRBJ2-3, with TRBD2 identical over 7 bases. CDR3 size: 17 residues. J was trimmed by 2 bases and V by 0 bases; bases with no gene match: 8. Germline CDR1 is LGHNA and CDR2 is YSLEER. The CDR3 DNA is TGCGCCAGCAGCCAAGAGGTCCAGCGGGGATCCACAGATACGCAGTATTTT. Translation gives CASSQEVQRGSTDTQYF.

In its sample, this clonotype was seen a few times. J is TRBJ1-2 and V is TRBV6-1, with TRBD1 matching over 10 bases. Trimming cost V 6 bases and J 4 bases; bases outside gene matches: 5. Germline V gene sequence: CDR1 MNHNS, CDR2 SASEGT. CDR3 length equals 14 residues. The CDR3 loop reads CASSVGQGSYGYTF. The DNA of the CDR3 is TGTGCCAGCAGCGTGGGACAGGGGAGCTATGGCTACACCTTC.

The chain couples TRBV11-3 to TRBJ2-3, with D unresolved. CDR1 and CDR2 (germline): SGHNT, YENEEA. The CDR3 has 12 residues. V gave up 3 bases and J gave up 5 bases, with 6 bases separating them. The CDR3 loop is CASSLGEDTQYF. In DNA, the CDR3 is TGTGCCAGCAGCTTGGGTGAAGATACGCAGTATTTT. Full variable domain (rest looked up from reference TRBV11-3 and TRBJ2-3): EAGVVQSPRYKIIEKKQPVAFWCNPISGHNTLYWYLQNLGQGPELLIRYENEEAVDDSQLPKDRFSAERLKGVDSTLKIQPAELGDSAVYLCASSLGEDTQYFGPGTRLTVL.

The DNA of the CDR3 is TGTGCCAGCAGCCAAGTCGTCGCGGCAGTCTCCTACGAGCAGTACTTC. Protein sequence: CASSQVVAAVSYEQYF. This chain uses TRBV3-1 with TRBJ2-7; D is uncertain. This CDR3 spans 16 amino acids. Germline CDR1 reads LGHDT; CDR2 reads YNNKEL (reference sequence). Trimming took 1 base from V and 0 from J, leaving 13 bases between them.

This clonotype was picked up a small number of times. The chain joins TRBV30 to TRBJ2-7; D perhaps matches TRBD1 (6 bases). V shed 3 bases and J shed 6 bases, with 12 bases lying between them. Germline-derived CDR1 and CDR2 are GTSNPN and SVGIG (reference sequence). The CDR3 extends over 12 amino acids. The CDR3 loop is CAWRGNRAEQYF. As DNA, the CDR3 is TGTGCCTGGAGAGGAAACAGGGCCGAGCAGTACTTC.

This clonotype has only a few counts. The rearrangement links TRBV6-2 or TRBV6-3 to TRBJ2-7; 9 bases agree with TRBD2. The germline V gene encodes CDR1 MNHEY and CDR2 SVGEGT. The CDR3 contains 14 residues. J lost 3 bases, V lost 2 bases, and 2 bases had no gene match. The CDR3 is CASSYALAGYEQYF. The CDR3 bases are TGTGCCAGCAGTTACGCACTAGCGGGCTACGAGCAGTACTTC.

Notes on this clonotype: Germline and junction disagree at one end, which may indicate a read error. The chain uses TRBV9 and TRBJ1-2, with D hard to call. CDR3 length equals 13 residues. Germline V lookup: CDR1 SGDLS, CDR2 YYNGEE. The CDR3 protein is CTSSAGPNYGYTF. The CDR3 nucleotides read TGTACCAGCAGCGCCGGACCGAACTATGGCTACACCTTC.